The entry that follows covers one TCR beta chain sequence. Its antigen remains unknown. TCRdb recomputed calls from the reads with MiXCR, one row per CDR3 protein. The sample lists roughly 920,000 distinct CDR3 sequences; 31% were seen once. This entry is derived from a study of T cell repertoires in cytomegalovirus infection. On the study more broadly: From public TCR beta signatures came an indication of both CMV infection and matching HLA type.

The CDR3 contains 14 residues. The germline V gene encodes CDR1 SGHTA and CDR2 FQGNSA. Unmatched junction bases numbered 1, after V lost 3 bases and J lost 3 bases. Study results and limitations: HLA-C-restricted CMV-specific TCR beta clonotypes prevailed in the ex vivo response. Based on cumulative public TCR beta family frequency, carriers of CMV plus the relevant HLA were identified.

The gene calls are TRBV7-2 and TRBJ2-7; 11 bases are shared with TRBD2. This sample comprised cultured CD8+ T cells from PBMCs, obtained from culture after CMV antigen stimulation. The receptor's source is a human donor in good health (CMV status not recorded). Some clones in this sample may be carry-over from other donors' samples. CDR3 in amino acids: CASSFSGGDYEQYV. DNA of the CDR3: TGTGCCAGCAGCTTTAGCGGGGGGGACTACGAGCAGTACGTC.